This entry lists 32 T cell receptor beta chains sequenced from one sample in a study of OX40 agonist ivuxolimab in advanced cancers. Profiling relied on immunoSEQ multiplex PCR, and the TCRdb table lists in-frame clones only, not all of them. This repertoire shows 72,000 or so clones, 80% to 90% found once; its top ten account for 0.2% to 0.3%. Sequencing used CD4+ or CD8+ T cells sorted from blood, obtained in a trial of the OX40 agonist ivuxolimab. These receptors all stem from an adult with an advanced solid tumor such as melanoma, head and neck, liver or kidney cancer.

The chain joins TRBV19 to TRBJ2-3; D possibly uses TRBD1 or TRBD2 (5 bases each). The V gene's germline CDR1 is LNHDA and CDR2 SQIVND (reference sequence). V lost 5 bases and J 8 bases, leaving 20 bases between the germline ends. The CDR3 totals 15 residues. CDR3 bases: TGTGCCAGTAGTGGTGGGACGGGCGGCACCCCTACGCAGTATTTT. Translating it yields CASSGGTGGTPTQYF. The entire variable domain, with the rest obtained from reference TRBV19 and TRBJ2-3, is as follows: DGGITQSPKYLFRKEGQNVTLSCEQNLNHDAMYWYRQDPGQGLRLIYYSQIVNDFQKGDIAEGYSVSREKKESFPLTVTSAQKNPTAFYLCASSGGTGGTPTQYFGPGTRLTVL.

V and J are TRBV11-3 and TRBJ2-3; D is unclear. Germline lookup yields CDR1 SGHNT and CDR2 YENEEA. This CDR3 spans 15 amino acids. The V end lost 1 base, the J end lost 3 bases, and 11 bases lay between the germline ends. Written as DNA, the CDR3 is TGTGCCAGCAGCTTAGCGGATCTGGGTACAGATACGCAGTATTTT. This encodes CASSLADLGTDTQYF.

The V and J genes are TRBV19 and TRBJ2-5, with 8 bases matching TRBD1. The V gene end was trimmed by 4 bases and the J gene end by 5 bases; junction bases not matched to a gene: 6. The CDR3 is 14 amino acids. CDR1 LNHDA and CDR2 SQIVND come from the germline V gene (reference sequence). CDR3 DNA sequence: TGTGCCAGTAGTACTCAGGGGGCGCGGGAGACCCAGTACTTC. As protein: CASSTQGARETQYF.

The chain has TRBV18 and TRBJ2-7, with TRBD2 matching over 7 bases. The CDR3 runs to 15 residues. The V gene's germline CDR1 is KGHSH and CDR2 LQKENI. J gave up 3 bases and V 5 bases, and 10 bases lay outside the gene matches. The CDR3 loop is CASSASRERSYEQYF. In DNA form, the CDR3 reads TGTGCCAGCTCAGCTTCGCGGGAGAGGAGCTACGAGCAGTACTTC.

This clone was counted a single time. The chain employs TRBV27 and TRBJ1-2; the match to TRBD1 covers 12 bases. CDR1 and CDR2 (germline): MNHEY, SMNVEV (reference sequence). This CDR3 is built from 17 residues. With V trimmed by 0 bases and J by 7 bases, 9 bases remained unmatched. The CDR3 nucleotides read TGTGCCAGCAGTTTATCGGGGACAGGGGGCTTCCGTCGTGGCTACACCTTC. Its protein product is CASSLSGTGGFRRGYTF.

The rearrangement links TRBV2 to TRBJ1-6; D remains ambiguous. Looked up from germline, CDR1 is SNHLY and CDR2 is FYNNEI. V dropped 0 bases and J dropped 1 base, with 7 bases sitting between them. This CDR3 spans 16 amino acids. The CDR3, as DNA: TGTGCCAGCAGTGAAGCGGGCGGGTCCTATAATTCACCCCTCCACTTT. Translated: CASSEAGGSYNSPLHF.

The chain employs TRBV28 and TRBJ2-7; possible D gene TRBD2, 6 bases. This CDR3 has 13 residues. Germline assignment: CDR1 MDHEN and CDR2 SYDVKM. The V gene lost 2 bases and the J gene lost 12 bases, with 17 bases spanning the gap. The CDR3 reads CASSLRASEGRYF. CDR3 coding DNA: TGTGCCAGCAGTTTAAGGGCTAGCGAGGGGCGGTACTTC. Based on the CDR3 plus reference TRBV28 and TRBJ2-7, the full variable domain is DVKVTQSSRYLVKRTGEKVFLECVQDMDHENMFWYRQDPGLGLRLIYFSYDVKMKEKGDIPEGYSVSREKKERFSLILESASTNQTSMYLCASSLRASEGRYFGPGTRLTVT.

The chain joins TRBV11-2 to TRBJ2-3; D is ambiguous. V lost 1 base and J lost 2, with 7 bases in between. In germline, CDR1 is SGHAT, CDR2 FQNNGV. This CDR3 spans 14 amino acids. CDR3 sequence reads: CASSLGSNTDTQYF. The DNA for the CDR3 is TGTGCCAGCAGCTTAGGTAGCAACACAGATACGCAGTATTTT.

The chain combines TRBV6-5 with TRBJ2-7; maybe TRBD2 (6 bases). Trimming took 4 bases from V and 4 from J, leaving 8 bases between them. CDR1 is MNHEY, CDR2 SVGAGI, per germline. The CDR3 runs to 12 residues. CDR3 nucleotide sequence: TGTGCCAGCAGTTCTGGGGGGTACGAGCAGTACTTC. Translating gives CASSSGGYEQYF.

V gene TRBV29-1 combines with J gene TRBJ1-2; D uncertain. The CDR3 is made up of 8 amino acids. Trimming shortened V by 6 bases and J by 8 bases, and 4 bases separated the two germline ends. The germline gives CDR1 SQVTM, CDR2 ANQGSEA. The CDR3 nucleotides read TGCAGCGTGGAGGGCTACACCTTC. Translated: CSVEGYTF.

V usage is TRBV5-4 and J usage is TRBJ2-7; 10 nucleotides align to TRBD2. Germline values: CDR1 SGHNT, CDR2 YYREEE (reference sequence). This CDR3 has 14 amino acids. V lost 3 bases to trimming and J lost 3 bases; unmatched junction nucleotides: 3. The CDR3 coding sequence is TGTGCCAGCAGCTCAGCGGGAGGGTTCTACGAGCAGTACTTC. The encoded protein is CASSSAGGFYEQYF.

CDR3 protein: CASSLIAGGRADTQYF. In DNA, the CDR3 is TGTGCCAGCAGCTTAATAGCGGGAGGGCGGGCAGATACGCAGTATTTT. J is TRBJ2-3 and V is TRBV7-9, with TRBD2 identical over 11 bases. The CDR3 extends over 16 amino acids. V trimming: 2 bases; J trimming: 4 bases; junction bases outside the gene matches: 5. Germline CDR1 SEHNR, CDR2 FQNEAQ (reference sequence).

DNA for the CDR3: TGTGCCAGCAGCTCGTCCGGGACTAGCGGGACCGGAGCGGTCGGGGAGCTGTTTTTT. Its translation is CASSSSGTSGTGAVGELFF. The chain recombines TRBV5-8 with TRBJ2-2; 13 bases line up with TRBD2. The length of the CDR3 is 19 residues. Looked up from germline, CDR1 is SGHTS and CDR2 is YDEGEE. With 3 bases clipped from V and 7 bases from J, the junction kept 15 bases outside the gene matches.

The rearrangement uses TRBV2 and TRBJ1-1; D might be TRBD1 (6 bases). Germline CDR1 SNHLY, CDR2 FYNNEI. The CDR3 totals 15 residues. The V end lost 5 bases, the J end lost 1 base, and 14 bases lay between the germline ends. CDR3 residues: CASSFRDIANTEAFF. The CDR3 DNA reads as TGTGCCAGCAGTTTCCGGGACATTGCGAACACTGAAGCTTTCTTT.

The chain is built from TRBV7-2 and TRBJ1-4; D is unclear. Trimming pared 1 base from V and 6 bases from J, leaving 9 bases between. The germline V gene encodes CDR1 SGHTA and CDR2 FQGNSA. This CDR3 region has 14 residues. The CDR3 DNA sequence: TGTGCCAGCAGCTTAGTATCGCCCGATGAAAAACTGTTTTTT. Translating gives CASSLVSPDEKLFF.

Only a few counts were recorded for this clone. The chain is built from TRBV7-9 and TRBJ2-1; D ambiguous. The ends were cut back, 5 bases at V and 4 bases at J, with 9 bases in the middle. Germline CDR1 SEHNR, CDR2 FQNEAQ (reference sequence). This CDR3 region has 13 residues. CDR3 nucleotides: TGTGCCAGCAGCCCCGACTTTTACAATGAGCAGTTCTTC. This translates into CASSPDFYNEQFF.

A few counts support this clone. The V and J genes are TRBV4-2 and TRBJ2-7; D may be TRBD2 (5 bases). The CDR3 consists of 15 residues. The V end lost 3 bases, the J end lost 3 bases, and 15 bases lay between the germline ends. Germline CDR1 reads LGHNA; CDR2 reads YNFKEQ. For the CDR3, the DNA is TGTGCCAGCAGCCATTCCTGGACCGCGGGCTACGAGCAGTACTTC. Encoded protein: CASSHSWTAGYEQYF.

V is TRBV5-4 and J is TRBJ2-1; D is tentatively TRBD1 or TRBD2 (5 bases each). CDR1 is SGHNT, CDR2 YYREEE, per germline (reference sequence). The CDR3 is 17 amino acids. Between the trimmed V and J ends, which lost 0 bases and 1 base, there was a span of 14 bases. The CDR3 is CASSLGGTLSSYNEQFF. CDR3 bases: TGTGCCAGCAGCTTGGGGGGGACCCTAAGTTCCTACAATGAGCAGTTCTTC. Full variable domain (rest looked up from reference TRBV5-4 and TRBJ2-1): ETGVTQSPTHLIKTRGQQVTLRCSSQSGHNTVSWYQQALGQGPQFIFQYYREEENGRGNFPPRFSGLQFPNYSSELNVNALELDDSALYLCASSLGGTLSSYNEQFFGPGTRLTVL.

The chain has TRBV10-1 and TRBJ1-1; weak D call: TRBD1 (5 bases). V lost 2 bases and J 2 bases, leaving 15 bases between the germline ends. The CDR3 consists of 16 residues. The germline V gene encodes CDR1 WNHNN and CDR2 SYGVQD (reference sequence). For the CDR3, the DNA is TGCGCCAGCAGTGAGGCCATTTCGGGGGGTAACACTGAAGCTTTCTTT. This translates into CASSEAISGGNTEAFF.

The V call is TRBV12-5, the J call TRBJ2-2; 9 nucleotides match TRBD2. The CDR3 runs 22 residues. The V gene end was trimmed by 0 bases and the J gene end by 0 bases; junction bases not matched to a gene: 17. CDR1 and CDR2 from the germline V gene are LGHNT and FRNRAP. The CDR3 is CASGLVWVLTETSGTNTGELFF. CDR3 nucleotide sequence: TGTGCTAGTGGTTTGGTATGGGTCCTGACAGAGACTAGCGGAACGAACACCGGGGAGCTGTTTTTT. Looking up the rest from reference TRBV12-5 and TRBJ2-2 gives the full variable domain: DARVTQTPRHKVTEMGQEVTMRCQPILGHNTVFWYRQTMMQGLELLAYFRNRAPLDDSGMPKDRFSAEMPDATLATLKIQPSEPRDSAVYFCASGLVWVLTETSGTNTGELFFGEGSRLTVL.

This chain uses TRBV27 with TRBJ1-1; perhaps TRBD1 as D (5 bases). The V gene lost 6 bases and the J gene lost 5 bases, with 19 bases spanning the gap. Looked up from germline, CDR1 is MNHEY and CDR2 is SMNVEV (reference sequence). The CDR3 covers 15 residues. The CDR3 spells CASRGGPRGDTEAFF. The DNA of the CDR3 is TGTGCCAGCAGGGGGGGACCTAGAGGGGATACTGAAGCTTTCTTT.

The chain carries TRBV7-8 and TRBJ2-5, with TRBD1 matching 8 bases. The last part of the DNA fits TRBJ2-7 better; the J call may be wrong. This CDR3 spans 15 amino acids. Germline CDR1 SGHVS, CDR2 FQNEAQ. The CDR3 spells CASSNPGTGFYEQYF. The CDR3 DNA reads TGTGCCAGCAGCAACCCCGGGACAGGATTTTACGAGCAGTACTTC.

This chain links TRBV5-1 with TRBJ2-3; 9 nucleotides match TRBD2. V lost 0 bases to trimming and J lost 5 bases; unmatched junction nucleotides: 13. Germline V gene data show CDR1 as SGHRS and CDR2 as YFSETQ. The CDR3 totals 18 residues. The CDR3 DNA follows: TGCGCCAGCAGCTTGGGACCCCATTTAGCGGGAGCTGTAGATACGCAGTATTTT. Translating gives CASSLGPHLAGAVDTQYF.

V is TRBV6-1 and J is TRBJ1-5; 10 bases map to TRBD1. Trimming took 11 bases from V and 5 from J; bases not matched to a gene: 6. The CDR3 runs 13 residues. The germline gives CDR1 MNHNS, CDR2 SASEGT. The DNA for the CDR3 is TGTGCCGGGGGACAGGGGTTCGATCAGCCCCAGCATTTT. It specifies CAGGQGFDQPQHF.

The rearrangement links TRBV6-5 to TRBJ2-7; 9 bases match TRBD2. Germline V gives CDR1 MNHEY, CDR2 SVGAGI. This CDR3 is built from 14 residues. The ends lost 6 bases at V and 6 bases at J; junction bases unmatched: 9. This CDR3 reads CASSLSGLAFEQYF. The CDR3 DNA is TGTGCCAGCAGCCTTTCGGGACTAGCTTTCGAGCAGTACTTC.

The chain recombines TRBV7-2 with TRBJ1-2, with D perhaps matching TRBD1 (5 bases). Germline V gives CDR1 SGHTA, CDR2 FQGNSA. Trimming pared 1 base from V and 2 bases from J, leaving 14 bases between. CDR3 length equals 16 residues. In DNA form, the CDR3 reads TGTGCCAGCAGCTTAGTGGGGGTTGGGGGGAACTATGGCTACACCTTC. Translated: CASSLVGVGGNYGYTF.

This chain uses TRBV5-1 with TRBJ2-7; D gene unclear. V was trimmed by 4 bases and J by 0 bases, leaving 11 bases between them. This CDR3 has 14 amino acids. CDR1 SGHRS and CDR2 YFSETQ come from the germline V gene. In nucleotides, the CDR3 is TGCGCCAGCAGCGTTGCTGTAACCTCCTACGAGCAGTACTTC. Translated, it gives CASSVAVTSYEQYF. Combining the CDR3 with reference TRBV5-1 and TRBJ2-7 gives the whole variable domain KAGVTQTPRYLIKTRGQQVTLSCSPISGHRSVSWYQQTPGQGLQFLFEYFSETQRNKGNFPGRFSGRQFSNSRSEMNVSTLELGDSALYLCASSVAVTSYEQYFGPGTRLTVT.

The chain joins TRBV7-9 to TRBJ1-2; D ambiguous. The CDR3 covers 14 residues. V was trimmed by 2 bases and J by 3 bases, leaving 10 bases between them. The germline V gene encodes CDR1 SEHNR and CDR2 FQNEAQ (reference sequence). The CDR3 DNA sequence: TGTGCCAGCAGCTTAACACCAGGCGACTATGGCTACACCTTC. Residues: CASSLTPGDYGYTF.

As regards this clone: Distinct nucleotide sequences in the sample also encode this CDR3. The V call is TRBV6-1, the J call TRBJ2-7; D may be TRBD2 (6 bases). Per the germline V gene, CDR1 is MNHNS and CDR2 is SASEGT. Trimming removed 2 bases from V and 0 bases from J, with 14 bases in between. The CDR3 sequence is 16 residues long. This CDR3 is CASSEMMGGISYEQYF. The CDR3 nucleotides read TGTGCCAGCAGTGAAATGATGGGGGGAATCTCCTACGAGCAGTACTTC.

V is TRBV5-1 and J is TRBJ2-7; 7 bases are a match to TRBD1. Germline-derived CDR1 and CDR2 are SGHRS and YFSETQ. The CDR3 totals 14 residues. Losses at the gene ends were 4 bases for V and 1 base for J; bases not matched to a gene: 5. CDR3 region: CASSRGQDSYEQYF. CDR3 nucleotides: TGCGCCAGCAGCAGGGGGCAAGATTCCTACGAGCAGTACTTC.

CDR3 amino acids: CASRGGPPGPQHF. CDR3 nucleotide sequence: TGTGCCAGCAGGGGGGGCCCCCCGGGGCCCCAGCATTTT. V is TRBV11-3 and J is TRBJ1-5; D is possibly TRBD1 (6 bases). The V gene lost 6 bases and the J gene lost 9 bases, with 15 bases spanning the gap. Germline V CDR1 and CDR2: SGHNT, YENEEA. This CDR3 has 13 amino acids.

The chain recombines TRBV12-5 with TRBJ2-2, with 8 positions matching TRBD1. There are 16 residues in the CDR3. The junction had 8 bases not matched to a gene; V was cut back by 4 bases and J by 4 bases. The germline gives CDR1 LGHNT, CDR2 FRNRAP. CDR3 coding DNA: TGTGCTAGTGGTTCGATGACAGGGGCGGTCACCGGGGAGCTGTTTTTT. Encoded protein: CASGSMTGAVTGELFF.